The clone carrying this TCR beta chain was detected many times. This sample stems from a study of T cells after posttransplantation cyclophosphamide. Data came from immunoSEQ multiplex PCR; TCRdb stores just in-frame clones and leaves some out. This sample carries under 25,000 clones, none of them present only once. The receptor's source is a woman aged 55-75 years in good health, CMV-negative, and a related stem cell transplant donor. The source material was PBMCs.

The CDR3 coding sequence is TGTGCCAGCAGTGAAGGGGACAGGGCACAAGAGACCCAGTACTTC. The encoded protein is CASSEGDRAQETQYF. The rearrangement joins TRBV2 to TRBJ2-5; 9 bases align to TRBD1. The germline V gene has CDR1 SNHLY and CDR2 FYNNEI. The trim removed 1 base at V and 2 bases at J, leaving 2 bases unmatched. CDR3 size: 15 residues.